Sequencing of this TCR beta chain was carried out in a study of CD8 T cells in ankylosing spondylitis. Study-wide points: Roughly eight highly homologous variants made up a TCR beta motif, and this motif appeared characteristic of ankylosing spondylitis blood.

Trimming took off 0 bases at V and 5 bases at J, with 13 bases between the two ends. The CDR3 loop spans 15 amino acids. The germline V gene has CDR1 SGHRS and CDR2 YFSETQ. TCRdb passed the 5' RACE reads through MiXCR, listing each CDR3 protein once. The table lists 250,000 to 350,000 distinct CDR3 sequences, 6.5% to 10% of them singletons, with more than 14% in the top ten. This clonotype appeared a few times. Its antigen is undetermined. The chain combines TRBV5-1 with TRBJ2-3; D remains unclear. The sequence derives from a male donor with ankylosing spondylitis. Sequencing was carried out using blood, either unsorted or a sorted T cell fraction (not recorded which). CDR3 nucleotide sequence: TGCGCCAGCAGCTTGGATAGTACCAGCTTAGATACGCAGTATTTT. This sequence encodes CASSLDSTSLDTQYF.